The source of this T cell receptor beta chain is a study of graft-versus-host responses after intestinal transplantation. Study-wide context: Transplantation in recipients was multivisceral, liver-intestinal, or isolated intestinal.

This clone appeared a few times. Its antigen is unknown. Data came from immunoSEQ multiplex PCR; TCRdb stores just in-frame clones and leaves some out. The sample shows about 71,000 clones, about 90% of them seen only once. The CDR3 loop spans 17 amino acids. Per the germline V gene, CDR1 is SGHDT and CDR2 is YYEEEE. V was clipped by 2 bases and J by 7 bases; unmatched bases: 18. The rearrangement uses TRBV5-6 and TRBJ2-7; 7 bases fit TRBD1. The receptor's source is a human donor who received an intestinal transplant. Sequencing used unstimulated CD8+ T cells sorted from spleen or lymph node cells, obtained before intestinal transplant. CDR3 nucleotides: TGTGCCAGCAGCTTAGGGGCCGACAGGGCCGCCTTGGGTGAGCAGTACTTC. Encoded protein: CASSLGADRAALGEQYF.